This T cell receptor (beta chain) was recovered during a study of T cell responses to AZD1222 COVID-19 vaccine. Germline-derived CDR1 and CDR2 are MGHRA and YSYEKL. V was trimmed by 1 base and J by 1 base, leaving 9 bases between them. The CDR3 consists of 15 residues. General observations from the study: Distributed over spike, vaccine-associated CD4 TCRs predominated at 160-218 and 743-854.

This clone was seen a single time. Its antigen is not known. Only in-frame clones appear in the TCRdb table, and some are missing; sequencing was by immunoSEQ multiplex PCR. The sample records nearly 110,000 clones, roughly nine tenths being singletons. The rearrangement links TRBV4-1 to TRBJ2-3; D ambiguous. The specimen was peripheral blood, collected on day 0 of AZD1222 vaccination. The source is an adult in good health. The CDR3 DNA is TGCGCCAGCAGCCAAGGTCCGGGCCGCACAGATACGCAGTATTTT. This codes for CASSQGPGRTDTQYF.